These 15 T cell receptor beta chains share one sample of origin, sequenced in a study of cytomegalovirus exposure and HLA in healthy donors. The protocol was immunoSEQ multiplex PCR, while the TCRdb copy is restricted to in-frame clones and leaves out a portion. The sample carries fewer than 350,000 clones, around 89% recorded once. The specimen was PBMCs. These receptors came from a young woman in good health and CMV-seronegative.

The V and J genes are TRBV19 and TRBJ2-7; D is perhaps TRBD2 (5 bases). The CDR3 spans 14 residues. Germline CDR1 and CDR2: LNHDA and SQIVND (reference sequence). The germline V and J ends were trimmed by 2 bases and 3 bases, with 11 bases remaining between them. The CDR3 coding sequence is TGTGCCAGTAGTATACGAGCGGAGATCTACGAGCAGTACTTC. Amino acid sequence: CASSIRAEIYEQYF.

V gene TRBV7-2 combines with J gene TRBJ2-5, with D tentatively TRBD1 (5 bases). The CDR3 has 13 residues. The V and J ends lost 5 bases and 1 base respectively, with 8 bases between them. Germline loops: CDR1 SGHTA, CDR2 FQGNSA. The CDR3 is CASSRQIQETQYF. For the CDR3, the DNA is TGTGCCAGCAGCAGACAGATCCAAGAGACCCAGTACTTC.

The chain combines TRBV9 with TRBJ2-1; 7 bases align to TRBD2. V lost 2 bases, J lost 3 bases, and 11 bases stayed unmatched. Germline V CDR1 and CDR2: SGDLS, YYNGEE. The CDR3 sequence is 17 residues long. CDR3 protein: CASSVRAWERGYNEQFF. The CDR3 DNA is TGTGCCAGCAGCGTCCGTGCTTGGGAGCGGGGCTACAATGAGCAGTTCTTC.

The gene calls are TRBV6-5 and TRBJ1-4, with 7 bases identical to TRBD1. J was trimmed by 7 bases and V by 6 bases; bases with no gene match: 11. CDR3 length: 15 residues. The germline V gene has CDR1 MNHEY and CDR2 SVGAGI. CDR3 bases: TGTGCCAGCAGGCCCCGACAGGGATTGGTTGAAAAACTGTTTTTT. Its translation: CASRPRQGLVEKLFF.

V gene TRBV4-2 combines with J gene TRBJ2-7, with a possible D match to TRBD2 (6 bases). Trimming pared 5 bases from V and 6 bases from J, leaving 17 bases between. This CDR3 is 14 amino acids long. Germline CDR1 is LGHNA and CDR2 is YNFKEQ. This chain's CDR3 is CASSSMTARGEQYF. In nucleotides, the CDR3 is TGTGCCAGCAGCTCCATGACCGCGCGGGGCGAGCAGTACTTC.

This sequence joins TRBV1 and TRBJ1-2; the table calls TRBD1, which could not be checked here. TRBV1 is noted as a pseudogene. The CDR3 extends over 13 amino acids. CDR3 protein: CTSTSQGNYGYTF. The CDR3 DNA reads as TGCACCAGCACGTCACAGGGGAACTATGGCTACACCTTC.

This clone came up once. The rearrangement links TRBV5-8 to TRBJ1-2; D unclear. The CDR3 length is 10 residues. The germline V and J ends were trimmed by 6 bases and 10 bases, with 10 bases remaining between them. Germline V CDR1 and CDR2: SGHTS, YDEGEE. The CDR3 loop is CASTVLVYTF. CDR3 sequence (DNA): TGTGCCAGCACGGTATTGGTCTACACCTTC.

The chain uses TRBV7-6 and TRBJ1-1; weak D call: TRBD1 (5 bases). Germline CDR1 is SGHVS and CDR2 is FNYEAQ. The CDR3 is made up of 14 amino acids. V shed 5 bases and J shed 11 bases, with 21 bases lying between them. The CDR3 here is CASSPRGTPGFAFF. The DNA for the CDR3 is TGTGCCAGCAGCCCACGGGGGACGCCCGGTTTTGCTTTCTTT.

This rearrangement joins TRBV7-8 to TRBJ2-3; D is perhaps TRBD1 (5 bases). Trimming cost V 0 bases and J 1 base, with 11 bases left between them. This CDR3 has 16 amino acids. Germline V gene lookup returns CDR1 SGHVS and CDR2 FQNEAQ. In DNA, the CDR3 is TGTGCCAGCAGCTTAGCGTGGGCAGGGCGCACAGATACGCAGTATTTT. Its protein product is CASSLAWAGRTDTQYF.

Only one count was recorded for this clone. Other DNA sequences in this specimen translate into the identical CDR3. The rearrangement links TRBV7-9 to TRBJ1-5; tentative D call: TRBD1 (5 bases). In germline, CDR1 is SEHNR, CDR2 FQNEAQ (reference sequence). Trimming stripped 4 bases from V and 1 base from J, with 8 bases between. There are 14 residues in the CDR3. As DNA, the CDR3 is TGTGCCAGCAGCTCGGGGGGGAGCAATCAGCCCCAGCATTTT. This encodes CASSSGGSNQPQHF.

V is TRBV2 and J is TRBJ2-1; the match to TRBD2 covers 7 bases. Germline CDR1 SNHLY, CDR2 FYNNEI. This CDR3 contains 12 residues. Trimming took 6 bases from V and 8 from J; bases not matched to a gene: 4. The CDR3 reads CASRGRAYEQFF. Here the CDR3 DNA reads TGTGCCAGCAGGGGGAGGGCTTATGAGCAGTTCTTC. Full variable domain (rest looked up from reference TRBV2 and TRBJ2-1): EPEVTQTPSHQVTQMGQEVILRCVPISNHLYFYWYRQILGQKVEFLVSFYNNEISEKSEIFDDQFSVERPDGSNFTLKIRSTKLEDSAMYFCASRGRAYEQFFGPGTRLTVL.

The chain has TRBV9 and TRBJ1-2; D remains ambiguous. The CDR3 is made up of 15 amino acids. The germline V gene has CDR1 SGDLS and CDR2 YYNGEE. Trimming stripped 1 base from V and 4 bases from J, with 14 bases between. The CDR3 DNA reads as TGTGCCAGCAGCGTATTAGCAGAACTATCCTATGGCTACACCTTC. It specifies CASSVLAELSYGYTF.

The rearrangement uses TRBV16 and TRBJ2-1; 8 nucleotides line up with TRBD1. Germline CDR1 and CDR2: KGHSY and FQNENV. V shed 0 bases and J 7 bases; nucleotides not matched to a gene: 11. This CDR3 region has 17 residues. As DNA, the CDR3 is TGTGCCAGCAGCCAATCCTTGGGGCAGGGGGCGCGGAATGAGCAGTTCTTC. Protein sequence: CASSQSLGQGARNEQFF.

The CDR3 DNA is TGTGCCAGCCGCCTAACTAGCTCGCCAGTAAACACCGGGGAGCTGTTTTTT. It yields the protein CASRLTSSPVNTGELFF. V and J are TRBV27 and TRBJ2-2, with a weak D call TRBD2 (6 bases). CDR3 size: 17 residues. The germline gives CDR1 MNHEY, CDR2 SMNVEV (reference sequence). With 8 bases removed from V and 2 bases from J, the gap between germline ends came to 21 bases.

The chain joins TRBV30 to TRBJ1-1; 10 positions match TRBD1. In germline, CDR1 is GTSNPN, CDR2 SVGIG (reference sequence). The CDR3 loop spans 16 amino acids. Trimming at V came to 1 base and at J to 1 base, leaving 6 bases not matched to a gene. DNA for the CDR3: TGTGCCTGGAGTGACCGGGACAGGGGCGCGAACACTGAAGCTTTCTTT. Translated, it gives CAWSDRDRGANTEAFF.